The rows below give T cell receptor beta chains drawn from one sample of a study of cytomegalovirus exposure and HLA in healthy donors. Clones were read by immunoSEQ multiplex PCR, and TCRdb kept only the in-frame ones, dropping some. The sample includes about 140,000 clones. The sample comprised PBMCs. These receptors all come from a woman under 30 in good health and CMV-seronegative. Each CDR3 is given with its conserved first and last residue. D genes are given only for firm matches.

TRBV2,-,TRBJ1-3,CASYYREIPDLQLSGNTIYF,TGTGCCAGCTATTACCGGGAAATCCCCGACCTACAGCTCTCTGGAAACACCATATATTTT
TRBV29-1,-,TRBJ1-3,CSVLDRPSGNTIYF,TGCAGCGTCCTCGACAGGCCCTCTGGAAACACCATATATTTT
TRBV5-1,-,TRBJ2-5,CASSLGFGETQYF,TGCGCCAGCAGCTTGGGTTTCGGAGAGACCCAGTACTTC
TRBV2,TRBD2,TRBJ2-5,CASRTATSGSLETQYF,TGTGCCAGCAGGACGGCGACTAGCGGGAGTTTGGAGACCCAGTACTTC
TRBV7-2,TRBD1,TRBJ1-2,CASSSADRALGYTF,TGTGCCAGCAGCTCAGCGGACAGGGCTCTTGGCTACACCTTC
TRBV15,TRBD1,TRBJ1-4,CATSRGAGGSEKLFF,TGTGCCACCAGCAGAGGAGCAGGGGGCTCTGAAAAACTGTTTTTT
TRBV5-1,TRBD2,TRBJ2-1,CASSLGGTSQNEQFF,TGCGCCAGCAGCTTGGGAGGGACTAGCCAGAATGAGCAGTTCTTC
TRBV7-9,TRBD1,TRBJ2-1,CASSLETGTDNEQFF,TGTGCCAGCAGCCTAGAGACCGGGACAGATAATGAGCAGTTCTTC
TRBV19,TRBD1,TRBJ1-2,CASSQLDRGHGYTF,TGTGCCAGTAGTCAACTGGACAGGGGGCACGGCTACACCTTC
TRBV15,TRBD2,TRBJ2-3,CATSRKREHTDTQYF,TGTGCCACCAGCAGGAAGCGGGAACACACAGATACGCAGTATTTT
TRBV2,TRBD2,TRBJ2-7,CASSRGLAGGHSYEQYF,TGTGCCAGCAGTAGGGGACTAGCGGGAGGCCACTCCTACGAGCAGTACTTC
TRBV5-1,TRBD1,TRBJ1-1,CASSLGQGGTEAFF,TGCGCCAGCAGTTTAGGACAGGGAGGCACTGAAGCTTTCTTT
TRBV6-5,-,TRBJ1-1,CASSPQGNTEAFF,TGTGCCAGCAGTCCCCAGGGGAACACTGAAGCTTTCTTT
TRBV27,-,TRBJ1-1,CASSRREGTEAFF,TGTGCCAGCAGTCGCAGGGAGGGCACTGAAGCTTTCTTT
TRBV7-6,TRBD1,TRBJ2-7,CASSGGQGIEQYF,TGTGCCAGCAGCGGGGGACAGGGCATCGAGCAGTACTTC
TRBV30,-,TRBJ2-7,CAWSVGSSYEQYF,TGTGCCTGGAGTGTAGGGAGCTCCTACGAGCAGTACTTC
TRBV6-1,TRBD1,TRBJ1-2,CASSEGPGQGYGYTF,TGTGCCAGCAGTGAAGGACCGGGACAGGGGTATGGCTACACCTTC
TRBV7-9,TRBD2,TRBJ2-5,CASSLGAGTSVQPKETQYF,TGTGCCAGCAGCTTAGGGGCGGGAACTAGCGTGCAGCCCAAAGAGACCCAGTACTTC
TRBV4-3,-,TRBJ2-5,CASSQETTSQETQYF,TGCGCCAGCAGCCAAGAAACTACTAGCCAAGAGACCCAGTACTTC
TRBV7-9,-,TRBJ1-5,CASSPTGQGNQPQHF,TGTGCCAGCAGTCCCACAGGACAAGGCAATCAGCCCCAGCATTTT
TRBV5-1,-,TRBJ2-6,CASRTDIVANVLTF,TGCGCCAGCAGGACGGACATTGTGGCCAACGTCCTGACTTTC
TRBV20-1,-,TRBJ2-1,CSASGYNEQFF,TGCAGTGCTAGCGGTTACAATGAGCAGTTCTTC
TRBV27,TRBD1,TRBJ1-1,CASSAYGTANTEAFF,TGTGCCAGCAGTGCCTACGGGACAGCAAACACTGAAGCTTTCTTT
TRBV7-8,-,TRBJ2-2,CASSLVGGGVSGELFF,TGTGCCAGCAGCTTAGTAGGCGGGGGCGTTTCCGGGGAGCTGTTTTTT
TRBV27,-,TRBJ1-1,CASSPRGGVVEAFF,TGTGCCAGCAGTCCCCGGGGGGGGGTCGTTGAAGCTTTCTTT
TRBV11-2,-,TRBJ1-3,CASSPEPESRNTIYF,TGTGCCAGCAGCCCGGAGCCCGAATCGAGAAACACCATATATTTT
TRBV7-3,-,TRBJ2-1,CASSPAGGSVSEQFF,TGTGCCAGCAGCCCAGCTGGGGGGAGTGTAAGCGAGCAGTTCTTC
TRBV11-3,TRBD2,TRBJ2-1,CASSAGTSGHDNEQFF,TGTGCCAGCAGCGCCGGGACTAGCGGTCACGACAATGAGCAGTTCTTC
TRBV11-2,-,TRBJ2-3,CASRLMFSTDTQYF,TGTGCCAGCAGACTAATGTTCAGCACAGATACGCAGTATTTT
TRBV6-6,-,TRBJ2-1,CASQKEGLYNEQFF,TGTGCCAGCCAAAAGGAGGGGCTATACAATGAGCAGTTCTTC
TRBV6-7,-,TRBJ2-1,CASSYPLTISSYNEQFF,TGTGCCAGCAGTTACCCCCTGACTATTAGCTCCTACAATGAGCAGTTCTTC
TRBV9,-,TRBJ2-3,CASSVGFGGTDTQYF,TGTGCCAGCAGCGTAGGGTTCGGGGGCACAGATACGCAGTATTTT
TRBV6-1,TRBD1,TRBJ2-7,CASSGGDPGGSEQYF,TGTGCCAGCAGTGGGGGGGACCCAGGGGGCTCCGAGCAGTACTTC
TRBV5-4,-,TRBJ2-1,CASSLGGVNEQFF,TGTGCCAGCAGCTTGGGGGGGGTCAATGAGCAGTTCTTC
TRBV6-1,TRBD2,TRBJ2-5,CASRRLAGGPVAQYF,TGTGCCAGCAGACGACTAGCGGGAGGGCCCGTGGCCCAGTACTTC
TRBV7-2,-,TRBJ1-4,CASSTSGATNEKLFF,TGTGCCAGCAGCACCTCGGGAGCAACTAATGAAAAACTGTTTTTT
TRBV6-5,-,TRBJ1-2,CASSYAAGEWYGYTF,TGTGCCAGCAGTTACGCGGCAGGGGAATGGTATGGCTACACCTTC
TRBV19,-,TRBJ1-4,CASSIAGLKLFF,TGTGCCAGTAGTATCGCAGGCCTAAAACTGTTTTTT
TRBV28,TRBD1,TRBJ1-2,CASSLDRDWNGYTF,TGTGCCAGCAGTCTCGACAGGGACTGGAATGGCTACACCTTC
TRBV20-1,-,TRBJ1-4,CSARVSEKLFF,TGCAGTGCTAGAGTTAGTGAAAAACTGTTTTTT